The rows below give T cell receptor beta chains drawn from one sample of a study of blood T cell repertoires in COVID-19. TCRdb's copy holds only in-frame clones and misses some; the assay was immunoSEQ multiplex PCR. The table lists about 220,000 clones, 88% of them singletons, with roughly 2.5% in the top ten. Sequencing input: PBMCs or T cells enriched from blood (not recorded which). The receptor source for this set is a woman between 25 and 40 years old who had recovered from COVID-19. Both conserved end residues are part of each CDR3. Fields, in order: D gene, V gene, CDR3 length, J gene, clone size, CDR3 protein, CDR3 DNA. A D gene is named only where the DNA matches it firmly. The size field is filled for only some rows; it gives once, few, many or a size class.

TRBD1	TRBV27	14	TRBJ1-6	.	CASSWDRDNSPLHF	TGTGCCAGCAGCTGGGACAGGGACAATTCACCCCTCCACTTT
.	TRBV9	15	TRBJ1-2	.	CASSVGEGWVYGYTF	TGTGCCAGCAGCGTAGGTGAGGGTTGGGTCTATGGCTACACCTTC
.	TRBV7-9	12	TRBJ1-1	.	CASGTRNTEAFF	TGTGCCAGCGGTACAAGGAACACTGAAGCTTTCTTT
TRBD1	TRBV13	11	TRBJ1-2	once	CASSVDRVGTF	TGTGCCAGCAGCGTGGACAGGGTGGGTACCTTC
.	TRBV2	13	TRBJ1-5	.	CASGAGINQPQHF	TGTGCCAGCGGGGCAGGAATTAATCAGCCCCAGCATTTT
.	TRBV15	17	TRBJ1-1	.	CATSRDSVGRGNTEAFF	TGTGCCACCAGCAGAGATTCCGTAGGGAGAGGCAACACTGAAGCTTTCTTT
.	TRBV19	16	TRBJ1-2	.	CASSSGVDSTNYGYTF	TGTGCCAGTAGTTCCGGGGTGGACAGTACTAACTATGGCTACACCTTC
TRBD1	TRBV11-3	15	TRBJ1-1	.	CASSPRTGRDTEAFF	TGTGCCAGCAGCCCTCGGACAGGGAGGGACACTGAAGCTTTCTTT
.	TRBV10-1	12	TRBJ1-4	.	CASSEGERELFF	TGCGCCAGCAGTGAGGGGGAGCGGGAACTGTTTTTT
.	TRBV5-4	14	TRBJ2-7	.	CASSSQGTPYEQYF	TGTGCCAGCAGCTCACAGGGTACCCCTTACGAGCAGTACTTC
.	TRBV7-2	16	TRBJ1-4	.	CASSLNRRGADEKLFF	TGTGCCAGCAGCTTAAACCGGAGGGGCGCGGATGAAAAACTGTTTTTT
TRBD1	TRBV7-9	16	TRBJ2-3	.	CASSSLGTGGTDTQYF	TGTGCCAGCAGCTCCCTCGGGACAGGGGGCACAGATACGCAGTATTTT
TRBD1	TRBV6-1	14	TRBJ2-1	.	CASSEWDRPNEQFF	TGTGCCAGCAGTGAATGGGACAGGCCCAATGAGCAGTTCTTC
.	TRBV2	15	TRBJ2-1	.	CASSEIGRSYNEQFF	TGTGCCAGCAGTGAAATAGGGAGATCCTACAATGAGCAGTTCTTC
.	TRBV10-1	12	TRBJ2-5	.	CASSGGRETQYF	TGCGCCAGCAGTGGGGGGAGGGAGACCCAGTACTTC
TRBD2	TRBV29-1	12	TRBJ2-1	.	CSVEAGGGEQFF	TGCAGCGTTGAAGCGGGGGGTGGTGAGCAGTTCTTC
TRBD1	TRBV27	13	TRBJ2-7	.	CASRTGSSYEQYF	TGTGCCAGTCGGACAGGTTCATCCTACGAGCAGTACTTC
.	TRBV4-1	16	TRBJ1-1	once	CASSQERRGRGTEAFF	TGCGCCAGCAGCCAAGAAAGGAGGGGCCGGGGCACTGAAGCTTTCTTT
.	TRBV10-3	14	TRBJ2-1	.	CAISQGTGFDEQFF	TGTGCCATCAGTCAGGGCACTGGGTTCGATGAGCAGTTCTTC
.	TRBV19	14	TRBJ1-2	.	CASSIVPPGYGYTF	TGTGCCAGTAGTATTGTTCCACCCGGCTATGGCTACACCTTC
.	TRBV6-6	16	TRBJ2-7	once	CASSYDWWQGLPGQYF	TGTGCCAGCAGTTACGACTGGTGGCAGGGTCTCCCTGGGCAGTACTTC
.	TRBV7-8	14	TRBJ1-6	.	CASSETGNNSPLHF	TGTGCCAGCAGCGAGACGGGTAATAATTCACCCCTCCACTTT
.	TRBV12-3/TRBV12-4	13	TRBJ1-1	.	CASSSGLRTEAFF	TGTGCCAGCAGTTCGGGTCTTCGGACTGAAGCTTTCTTT
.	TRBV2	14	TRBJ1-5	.	CASSVERGYQPQHF	TGTGCCAGCAGTGTCGAACGAGGTTATCAGCCCCAGCATTTT
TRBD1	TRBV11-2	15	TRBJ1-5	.	CASSLTGGRNQPQHF	TGTGCCAGCAGCTTAACAGGGGGCCGCAATCAGCCCCAGCATTTT
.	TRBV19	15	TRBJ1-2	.	CASSIDLQKFYGYTF	TGTGCCAGTAGTATAGACCTCCAGAAATTCTATGGCTACACCTTC
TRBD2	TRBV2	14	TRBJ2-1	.	CASRAGGLSNEQFF	TGTGCCAGCAGAGCGGGGGGGCTTAGCAATGAGCAGTTCTTC
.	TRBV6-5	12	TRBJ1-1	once	CASRDQGSEAFF	TGTGCCAGCAGGGACCAGGGGTCTGAAGCTTTCTTT
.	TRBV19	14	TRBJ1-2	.	CASSSVGEVRGYTF	TGTGCCAGTAGTTCGGTAGGGGAAGTTCGAGGCTACACCTTC
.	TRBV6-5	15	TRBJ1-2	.	CASSSQEQGHYGYTF	TGTGCCAGCAGTTCCCAAGAACAGGGCCACTATGGCTACACCTTC
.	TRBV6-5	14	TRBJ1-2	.	CASSLRTDLYGYTF	TGTGCCAGCAGTCTCCGGACAGATCTCTATGGCTACACCTTC
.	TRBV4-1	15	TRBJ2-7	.	CASSPEGTFSYEQYF	TGCGCCAGCAGCCCGGAAGGGACTTTCTCCTACGAGCAGTACTTC
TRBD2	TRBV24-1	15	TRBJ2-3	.	CATSETSGPTDTQYF	TGTGCCACCAGTGAGACTAGCGGCCCCACAGATACGCAGTATTTT
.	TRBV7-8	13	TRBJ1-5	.	CASSFTSHQPQHF	TGTGCCAGCAGCTTTACATCTCATCAGCCCCAGCATTTT
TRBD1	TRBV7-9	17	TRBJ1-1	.	CASSQLAGGSMNTEAFF	TGTGCCAGCAGCCAGCTGGCAGGGGGATCAATGAACACTGAAGCTTTCTTT
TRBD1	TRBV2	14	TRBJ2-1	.	CASQPGQAYNEQFF	TGTGCCAGCCAACCGGGACAGGCATACAATGAGCAGTTCTTC
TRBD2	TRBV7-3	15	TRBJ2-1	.	CASSLTSGGASEQFF	TGTGCCAGCAGCTTGACTAGCGGGGGGGCCAGTGAGCAGTTCTTC
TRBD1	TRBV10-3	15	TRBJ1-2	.	CAIPGTGENVYGYTF	TGTGCCATCCCGGGGACAGGGGAGAACGTTTATGGCTACACCTTC
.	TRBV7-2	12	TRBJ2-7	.	CASSLEFGEEYF	TGTGCCAGCAGCTTAGAATTTGGGGAGGAGTACTTC
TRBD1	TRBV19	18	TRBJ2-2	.	CASSIPFRDRANTGELFF	TGTGCCAGTAGTATCCCCTTCCGGGACAGGGCGAACACCGGGGAGCTGTTTTTT
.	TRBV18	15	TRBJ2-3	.	CASSYSGASTDTQYF	TGTGCCAGCTCATATAGCGGCGCTAGCACAGATACGCAGTATTTT